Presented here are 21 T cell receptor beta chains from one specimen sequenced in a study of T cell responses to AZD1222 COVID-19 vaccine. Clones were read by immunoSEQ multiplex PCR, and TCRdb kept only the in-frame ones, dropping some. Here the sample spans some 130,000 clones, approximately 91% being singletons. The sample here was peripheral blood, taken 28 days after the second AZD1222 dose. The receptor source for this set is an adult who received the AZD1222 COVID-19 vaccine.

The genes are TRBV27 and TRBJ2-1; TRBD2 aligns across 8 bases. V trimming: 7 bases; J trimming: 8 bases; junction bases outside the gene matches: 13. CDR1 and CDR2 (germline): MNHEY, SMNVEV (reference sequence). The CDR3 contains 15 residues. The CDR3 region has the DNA TGTGCCAGCACCCGCTCAGCGGGGGTGGGTTATGAGCAGTTCTTC. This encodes CASTRSAGVGYEQFF.

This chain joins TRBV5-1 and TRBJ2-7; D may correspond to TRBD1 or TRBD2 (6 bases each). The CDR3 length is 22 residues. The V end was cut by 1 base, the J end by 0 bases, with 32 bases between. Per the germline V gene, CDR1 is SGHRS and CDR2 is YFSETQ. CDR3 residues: CASSLFGGLQGVPFKASYEQYF. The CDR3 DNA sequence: TGCGCCAGCAGCTTGTTCGGAGGGTTACAGGGAGTGCCGTTCAAAGCCTCCTACGAGCAGTACTTC.

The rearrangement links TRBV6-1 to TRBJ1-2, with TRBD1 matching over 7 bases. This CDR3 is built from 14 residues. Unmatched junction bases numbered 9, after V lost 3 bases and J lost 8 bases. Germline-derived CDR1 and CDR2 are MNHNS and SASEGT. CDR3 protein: CASSDNRGLSGYTF. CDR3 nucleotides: TGTGCCAGCAGTGATAACAGGGGCCTGAGCGGCTACACCTTC.

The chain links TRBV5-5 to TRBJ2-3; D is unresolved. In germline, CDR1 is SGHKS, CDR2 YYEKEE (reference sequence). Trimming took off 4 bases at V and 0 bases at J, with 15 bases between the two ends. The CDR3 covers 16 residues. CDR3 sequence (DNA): TGTGCCAGCAGCCTCAGTCTGGGGAAAAGCACAGATACGCAGTATTTT. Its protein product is CASSLSLGKSTDTQYF.

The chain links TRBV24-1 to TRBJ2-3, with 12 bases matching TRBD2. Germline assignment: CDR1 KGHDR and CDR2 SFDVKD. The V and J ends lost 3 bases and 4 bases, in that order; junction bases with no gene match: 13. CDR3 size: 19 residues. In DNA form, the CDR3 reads TGTGCCACCAGTGATCCCCAACCTTTGACTAGCGGGAGCGCAGATACGCAGTATTTT. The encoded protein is CATSDPQPLTSGSADTQYF.

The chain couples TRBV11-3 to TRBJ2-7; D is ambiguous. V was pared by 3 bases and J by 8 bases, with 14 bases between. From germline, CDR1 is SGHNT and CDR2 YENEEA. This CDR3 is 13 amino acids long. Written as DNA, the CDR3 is TGTGCCAGCAGCTTGGACCCACTCACAAAGCAGTACTTC. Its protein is CASSLDPLTKQYF.

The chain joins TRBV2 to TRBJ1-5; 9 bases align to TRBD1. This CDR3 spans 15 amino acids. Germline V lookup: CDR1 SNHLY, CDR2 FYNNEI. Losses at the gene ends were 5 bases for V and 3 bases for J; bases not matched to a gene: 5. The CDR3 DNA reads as TGTGCCAGCAGTCGCGGACAGGGGACCAATCAGCCCCAGCATTTT. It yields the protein CASSRGQGTNQPQHF. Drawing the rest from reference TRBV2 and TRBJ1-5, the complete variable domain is EPEVTQTPSHQVTQMGQEVILRCVPISNHLYFYWYRQILGQKVEFLVSFYNNEISEKSEIFDDQFSVERPDGSNFTLKIRSTKLEDSAMYFCASSRGQGTNQPQHFGDGTRLSIL.

CDR3 sequence: CASSVAGADTQYF. The CDR3 nucleotides are TGTGCCAGCAGCGTAGCTGGGGCAGATACGCAGTATTTT. This chain links TRBV9 with TRBJ2-3; D gene ambiguous. There are 13 residues in the CDR3. Per the germline V gene, CDR1 is SGDLS and CDR2 is YYNGEE. V lost 0 bases and J lost 4, with 6 bases in between.

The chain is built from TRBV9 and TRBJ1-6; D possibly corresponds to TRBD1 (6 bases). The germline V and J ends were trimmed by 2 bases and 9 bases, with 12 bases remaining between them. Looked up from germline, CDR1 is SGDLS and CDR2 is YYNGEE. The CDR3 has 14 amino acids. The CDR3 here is CASSVGGGGSPLHF. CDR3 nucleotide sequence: TGTGCCAGCAGCGTCGGAGGGGGAGGTTCACCCCTCCACTTT.

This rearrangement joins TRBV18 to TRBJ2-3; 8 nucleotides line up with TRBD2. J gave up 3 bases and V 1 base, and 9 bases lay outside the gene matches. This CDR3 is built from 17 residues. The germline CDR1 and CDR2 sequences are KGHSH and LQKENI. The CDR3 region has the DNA TGTGCCAGCTCACCACGTCCATCGGGGGGGGAGACAGATACGCAGTATTTT. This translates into CASSPRPSGGETDTQYF.

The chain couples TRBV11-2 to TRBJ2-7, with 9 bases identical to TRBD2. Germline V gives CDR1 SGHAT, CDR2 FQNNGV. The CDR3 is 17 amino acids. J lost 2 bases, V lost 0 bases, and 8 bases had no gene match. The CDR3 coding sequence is TGTGCCAGCAGCTTAGAGGGCGGGAGGGCCAACCCCTACGAGCAGTACTTC. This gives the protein CASSLEGGRANPYEQYF.

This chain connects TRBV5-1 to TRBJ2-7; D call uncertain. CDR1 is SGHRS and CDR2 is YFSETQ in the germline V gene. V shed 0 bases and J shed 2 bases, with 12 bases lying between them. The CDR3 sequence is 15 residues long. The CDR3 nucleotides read TGCGCCAGCAGCTTGGTGGCAGTGAACACCTACGAGCAGTACTTC. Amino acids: CASSLVAVNTYEQYF. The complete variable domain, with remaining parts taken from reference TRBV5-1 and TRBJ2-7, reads KAGVTQTPRYLIKTRGQQVTLSCSPISGHRSVSWYQQTPGQGLQFLFEYFSETQRNKGNFPGRFSGRQFSNSRSEMNVSTLELGDSALYLCASSLVAVNTYEQYFGPGTRLTVT.

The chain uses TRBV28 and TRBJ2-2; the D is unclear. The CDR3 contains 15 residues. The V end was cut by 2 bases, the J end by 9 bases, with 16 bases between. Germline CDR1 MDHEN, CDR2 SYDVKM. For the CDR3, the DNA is TGTGCCAGCAGTTTAAGGGTGGCAGTGTACCGGGAGCTGTTTTTT. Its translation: CASSLRVAVYRELFF. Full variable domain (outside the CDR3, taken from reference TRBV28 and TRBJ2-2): DVKVTQSSRYLVKRTGEKVFLECVQDMDHENMFWYRQDPGLGLRLIYFSYDVKMKEKGDIPEGYSVSREKKERFSLILESASTNQTSMYLCASSLRVAVYRELFFGEGSRLTVL.

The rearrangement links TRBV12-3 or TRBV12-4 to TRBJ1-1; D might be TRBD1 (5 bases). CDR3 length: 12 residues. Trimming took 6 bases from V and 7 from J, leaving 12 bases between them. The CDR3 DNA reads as TGTGCCAGCAGGACCGGGGGTTATGAAGCTTTCTTT. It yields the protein CASRTGGYEAFF.

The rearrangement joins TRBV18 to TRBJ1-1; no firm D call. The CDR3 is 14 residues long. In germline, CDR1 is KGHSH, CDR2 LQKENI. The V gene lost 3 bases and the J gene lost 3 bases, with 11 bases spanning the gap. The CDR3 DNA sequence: TGTGCCAGCTCACCGGCGAGGGAGTACACTGAAGCTTTCTTT. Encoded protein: CASSPAREYTEAFF.

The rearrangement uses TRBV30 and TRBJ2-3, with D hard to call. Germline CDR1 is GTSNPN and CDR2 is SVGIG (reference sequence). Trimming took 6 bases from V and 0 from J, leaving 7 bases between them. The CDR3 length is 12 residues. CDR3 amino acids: CACQDSTDTQYF. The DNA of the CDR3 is TGTGCCTGCCAAGACAGCACAGATACGCAGTATTTT.

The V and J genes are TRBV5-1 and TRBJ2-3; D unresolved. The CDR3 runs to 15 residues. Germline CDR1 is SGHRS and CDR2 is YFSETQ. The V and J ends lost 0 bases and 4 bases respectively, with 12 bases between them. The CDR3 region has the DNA TGCGCCAGCAGCTTGGGGGATTCCGGTCCAGATACGCAGTATTTT. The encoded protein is CASSLGDSGPDTQYF.

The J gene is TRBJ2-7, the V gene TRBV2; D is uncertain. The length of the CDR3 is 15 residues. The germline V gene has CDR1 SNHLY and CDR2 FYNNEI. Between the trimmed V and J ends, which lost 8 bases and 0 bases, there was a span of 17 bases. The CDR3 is CASRLGFLSSYEQYF. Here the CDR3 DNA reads TGTGCCAGCCGCCTAGGGTTCCTAAGCTCCTACGAGCAGTACTTC.

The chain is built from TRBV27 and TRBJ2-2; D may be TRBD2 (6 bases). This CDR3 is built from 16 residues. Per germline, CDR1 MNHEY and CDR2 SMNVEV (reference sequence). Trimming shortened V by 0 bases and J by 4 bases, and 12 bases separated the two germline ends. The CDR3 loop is CASSLSPWGVTGELFF. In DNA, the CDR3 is TGTGCCAGCAGTTTATCCCCTTGGGGGGTCACCGGGGAGCTGTTTTTT.

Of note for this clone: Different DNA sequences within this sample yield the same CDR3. The CDR3 loop is CASSLERGTEAFF. The CDR3 coding sequence is TGCGCCAGCAGCTTGGAGAGGGGAACTGAAGCTTTCTTT. The genes are TRBV5-1 and TRBJ1-1, with D maybe TRBD1 (5 bases). Deletions cut 0 bases from V and 5 bases from J, with 8 bases between. The CDR3 is 13 residues long. The germline gives CDR1 SGHRS, CDR2 YFSETQ.

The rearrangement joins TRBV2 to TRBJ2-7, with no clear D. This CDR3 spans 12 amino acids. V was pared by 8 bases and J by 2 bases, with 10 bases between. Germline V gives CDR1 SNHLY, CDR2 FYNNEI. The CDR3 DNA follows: TGTGCCAGCGACCGACATACCTACGAGCAGTACTTC. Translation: CASDRHTYEQYF.